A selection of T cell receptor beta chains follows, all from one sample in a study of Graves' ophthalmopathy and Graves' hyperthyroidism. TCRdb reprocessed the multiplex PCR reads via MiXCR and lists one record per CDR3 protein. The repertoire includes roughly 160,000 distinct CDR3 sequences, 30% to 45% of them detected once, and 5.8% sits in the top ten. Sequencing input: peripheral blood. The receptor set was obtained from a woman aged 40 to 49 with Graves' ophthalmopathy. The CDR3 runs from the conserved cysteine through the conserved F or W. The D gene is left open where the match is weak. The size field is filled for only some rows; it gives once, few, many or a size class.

CDR3 DNA: TGTGCCAGCAGCGAAGGACAGGGAATCTACGAGCAGTACTTC
CDR3 protein: CASSEGQGIYEQYF
J gene: TRBJ2-7
D gene: TRBD1
clone size: many
V gene: TRBV9

CDR3 DNA: TGCAGTGCTAGCGGGACAGGCCAAGAGACCCAGTACTTC
CDR3 protein: CSASGTGQETQYF
J gene: TRBJ2-5
D gene: TRBD1
clone size: once
V gene: TRBV20-1

CDR3 DNA: TGTGCCAGCCCGGTCGTTGGGTCAACTAACTATGGCTACACCTTC
CDR3 protein: CASPVVGSTNYGYTF
J gene: TRBJ1-2
D gene: NA
clone size: NA
V gene: TRBV2

CDR3 DNA: TGTGCCACCAGCAGAGAAATAAGACAATCCTACGAGCAGTACTTC
CDR3 protein: CATSREIRQSYEQYF
J gene: TRBJ2-7
D gene: NA
clone size: NA
V gene: TRBV15

CDR3 DNA: TGTGCCAGCGTAGATTACAGGGATAGCAATCAGCCCCAGCATTTT
CDR3 protein: CASVDYRDSNQPQHF
J gene: TRBJ1-5
D gene: NA
clone size: NA
V gene: TRBV6-2/TRBV6-3

CDR3 DNA: TGTGCCAGCAGTTACGGAGGGGCGGAAGAGACCCAGTACTTC
CDR3 protein: CASSYGGAEETQYF
J gene: TRBJ2-5
D gene: NA
clone size: many
V gene: TRBV6-2/TRBV6-3

CDR3 DNA: TGTGCCAGCAGTGAAAACAGGGTTAACACCGGGGAGCTGTTTTTT
CDR3 protein: CASSENRVNTGELFF
J gene: TRBJ2-2
D gene: NA
clone size: many
V gene: TRBV2

CDR3 DNA: TGTGCCAGCAGCCTTAGCGGGAGGTTAGAGACCCAGTACTTC
CDR3 protein: CASSLSGRLETQYF
J gene: TRBJ2-5
D gene: TRBD2
clone size: NA
V gene: TRBV7-2

CDR3 DNA: TGTGCCATCAGTGAACCCCCAGGGGATGAGCCCCAGCATTTT
CDR3 protein: CAISEPPGDEPQHF
J gene: TRBJ1-5
D gene: NA
clone size: many
V gene: TRBV10-3

CDR3 DNA: TGCAGTGCTAGAAGGGGACAGGGGGGCTATGGCTACACCTTC
CDR3 protein: CSARRGQGGYGYTF
J gene: TRBJ1-2
D gene: TRBD1
clone size: many
V gene: TRBV20-1

CDR3 DNA: TGTGCCAGCAGTTTGGGACAGAGAAGGACTAACTATGGCTACACCTTC
CDR3 protein: CASSLGQRRTNYGYTF
J gene: TRBJ1-2
D gene: TRBD1
clone size: NA
V gene: TRBV6-5

CDR3 DNA: TGCAGCGTTGTCGGCAGGGCGGAATACGAGCAGTACTTC
CDR3 protein: CSVVGRAEYEQYF
J gene: TRBJ2-7
D gene: NA
clone size: many
V gene: TRBV29-1

CDR3 DNA: TGTGCCAGCAGCCCCCCTGGACAGGGAGGAAACACCATATATTTT
CDR3 protein: CASSPPGQGGNTIYF
J gene: TRBJ1-3
D gene: TRBD1
clone size: many
V gene: TRBV3-1

CDR3 DNA: TGTGCCACCAGCCGACAGACTAGCAATCAGCCCCAGCATTTT
CDR3 protein: CATSRQTSNQPQHF
J gene: TRBJ1-5
D gene: NA
clone size: many
V gene: TRBV24-1

CDR3 DNA: TGTGCCAGCAGCTCGTGGGAATCTCAGCCCCAGCATTTT
CDR3 protein: CASSSWESQPQHF
J gene: TRBJ1-5
D gene: NA
clone size: many
V gene: TRBV7-2

CDR3 DNA: TGCAGCTACAGGAACACTGAAGCTTTCTTT
CDR3 protein: CSYRNTEAFF
J gene: TRBJ1-1
D gene: NA
clone size: many
V gene: TRBV29-1

CDR3 DNA: TGCATCGTCCAGGGGAGTAGGGGCGCTGAAGCTTTCTTT
CDR3 protein: CIVQGSRGAEAFF
J gene: TRBJ1-1
D gene: NA
clone size: NA
V gene: TRBV29-1

CDR3 DNA: TGTGCCAGCAGTTACGGTTTCGGGGGGAACACTGAAGCTTTCTTT
CDR3 protein: CASSYGFGGNTEAFF
J gene: TRBJ1-1
D gene: NA
clone size: NA
V gene: TRBV6-2/TRBV6-3

CDR3 DNA: TGCAGTGCTAGTAATTTTGTAGGACTAGTGGGCGAGCAGTACTTC
CDR3 protein: CSASNFVGLVGEQYF
J gene: TRBJ2-7
D gene: TRBD2
clone size: NA
V gene: TRBV20-1

CDR3 DNA: TGTGCCAGCAGTCCCCGAAGGCAGGTTGTCGACGAGCAGTACTTC
CDR3 protein: CASSPRRQVVDEQYF
J gene: TRBJ2-7
D gene: NA
clone size: NA
V gene: TRBV28

CDR3 DNA: TGTGCCAGCAGTTACTCGTCCAGGGGAGTATCACCCCTCCACTTT
CDR3 protein: CASSYSSRGVSPLHF
J gene: TRBJ1-6
D gene: NA
clone size: NA
V gene: TRBV6-5

CDR3 DNA: TGTGCCAGCAGTGAAATAAGGACAGGGAAAATGCAGCATTTT
CDR3 protein: CASSEIRTGKMQHF
J gene: TRBJ1-5
D gene: TRBD1
clone size: NA
V gene: TRBV6-1

CDR3 DNA: TGTGCCAGCAGGGGACAGGGGAGCAATCAGCCCCAGCATTTT
CDR3 protein: CASRGQGSNQPQHF
J gene: TRBJ1-5
D gene: TRBD1
clone size: many
V gene: TRBV2

CDR3 DNA: TGTGCCAGCAGACCAGGAGGGGGGCAGATCCAGTACTTC
CDR3 protein: CASRPGGGQIQYF
J gene: TRBJ2-5
D gene: NA
clone size: once
V gene: TRBV7-2

CDR3 DNA: TGTGCCAGCAGCCCATTACAGGCCCCCTACGGGCAGTACTTC
CDR3 protein: CASSPLQAPYGQYF
J gene: TRBJ2-7
D gene: NA
clone size: many
V gene: TRBV27

CDR3 DNA: TGTGCCAGCGCACAAGGACCCAGCAATCAGCCCCAGCATTTT
CDR3 protein: CASAQGPSNQPQHF
J gene: TRBJ1-5
D gene: NA
clone size: many
V gene: TRBV6-1

CDR3 DNA: TGTGCCAGCGACAGGGCGGGAGGGCCGGGCGATACGCAGTATTTT
CDR3 protein: CASDRAGGPGDTQYF
J gene: TRBJ2-3
D gene: TRBD2
clone size: many
V gene: TRBV18

CDR3 DNA: TGTGCCACGACGAACACTGAAGCTTTCTTT
CDR3 protein: CATTNTEAFF
J gene: TRBJ1-1
D gene: NA
clone size: NA
V gene: TRBV6-1

CDR3 DNA: TGTGCCAGCGGCTACAGGGGGCAGGGACAGCCCCAGCATTTT
CDR3 protein: CASGYRGQGQPQHF
J gene: TRBJ1-5
D gene: TRBD1
clone size: NA
V gene: TRBV6-5

CDR3 DNA: TGTGCCAGCAGTTACTCGACCCCCTACGAGCAGTACTTC
CDR3 protein: CASSYSTPYEQYF
J gene: TRBJ2-7
D gene: NA
clone size: many
V gene: TRBV6-5

CDR3 DNA: TGTGCCAGCAGCCTCAGGGCGAGCTTTAATTCACCCCTCCACTTT
CDR3 protein: CASSLRASFNSPLHF
J gene: TRBJ1-6
D gene: NA
clone size: many
V gene: TRBV11-2

CDR3 DNA: TGCAGTGCTGCAACACCGAAGAGCTCCTACGAGCAGTACTTC
CDR3 protein: CSAATPKSSYEQYF
J gene: TRBJ2-7
D gene: NA
clone size: many
V gene: TRBV20-1

CDR3 DNA: TGTGCCAGCAGTTCGGACAGGGGGTACGATCAGCCCCAGCATTTT
CDR3 protein: CASSSDRGYDQPQHF
J gene: TRBJ1-5
D gene: TRBD1
clone size: NA
V gene: TRBV6-5

CDR3 DNA: TGTGCTAGTGGTTTGAACGAGCGGGGGCCCACTGAAGCTTTCTTT
CDR3 protein: CASGLNERGPTEAFF
J gene: TRBJ1-1
D gene: NA
clone size: many
V gene: TRBV12-5

CDR3 DNA: TGTGCCAGCAGAGATGGCAGTCCCTACGAGCAGTACTTC
CDR3 protein: CASRDGSPYEQYF
J gene: TRBJ2-7
D gene: NA
clone size: NA
V gene: TRBV28